These 21 T cell receptor beta chains were all obtained from the same sample, sequenced in a study of blood T cells in healthy people across ages. Using a J-beta primer mix together with a sample-barcoded 5' primer, a second PCR was run for about 7 to 12 cycles. TCRdb analysed the 5' RACE reads with MiXCR anew, one entry per CDR3 protein. The repertoire has 600,000 to 1,000,000 distinct CDR3 sequences, 58% of them found once; the top ten carry 22%. The sequenced sample was blood. The receptors derive from a man aged 30 to 45 in good health.

The rearrangement joins TRBV6-5 to TRBJ2-3; D is perhaps TRBD1 or TRBD2 (6 bases each). The CDR3 covers 17 residues. Between the trimmed V and J ends, which lost 2 bases and 5 bases, there was a span of 20 bases. CDR1 and CDR2 (germline): MNHEY, SVGAGI. The CDR3 region is CASSYSSRGQQRDTQYF. CDR3 bases: TGTGCCAGCAGTTACAGTAGCCGGGGGCAGCAGCGAGATACGCAGTATTTT.

The CDR3, as DNA: TGTGCCAGCAGCTTCAGACAGGGTATAGAGCAGTACTTC. Its translation is CASSFRQGIEQYF. V gene TRBV7-2 combines with J gene TRBJ2-7; 7 bases match TRBD1. The CDR3 spans 13 residues. Germline V CDR1 and CDR2: SGHTA, FQGNSA. Trimming took 3 bases from V and 7 from J; bases not matched to a gene: 6.

The chain employs TRBV18 and TRBJ1-2; D is ambiguous. The germline gives CDR1 KGHSH, CDR2 LQKENI. Deletions cut 3 bases from V and 8 bases from J, with 13 bases between. The CDR3 has 13 amino acids. CDR3 amino acids: CASSPSDEYGYTF. As DNA, the CDR3 is TGTGCCAGCTCACCCTCGGACGAATACGGCTACACCTTC.

This clonotype appeared once. V gene TRBV9 combines with J gene TRBJ2-5; the D is unclear. Trimming stripped 7 bases from V and 11 bases from J, with 18 bases between. Germline-derived CDR1 and CDR2 are SGDLS and YYNGEE. The length of the CDR3 is 12 residues. CDR3 in amino acids: CASGKHRNEQYF. In nucleotides, the CDR3 is TGTGCCAGCGGCAAGCACCGCAATGAGCAGTACTTC.

The chain carries TRBV6-5 and TRBJ2-3; possibly TRBD2 for D (6 bases). Germline-derived CDR1 and CDR2 are MNHEY and SVGAGI. This CDR3 has 13 residues. Trimming shortened V by 6 bases and J by 4 bases, and 11 bases separated the two germline ends. DNA of the CDR3: TGTGCCAGCAGCGACGGAGGGGCAGATACGCAGTATTTT. Encoded protein: CASSDGGADTQYF.

The J gene is TRBJ2-5, the V gene TRBV6-6; TRBD2 aligns across 10 bases. The length of the CDR3 is 16 residues. Germline CDR1 reads MNHNY; CDR2 reads SVGAGI (reference sequence). V dropped 5 bases and J dropped 4; count of bases not matched to a gene: 10. The CDR3 DNA reads TGTGCCAGCAGTACCAAATCTAGCGGGGGTTCAGAGACCCAGTACTTC. This encodes CASSTKSSGGSETQYF.

This clonotype was recorded a few times. The rearrangement joins TRBV2 to TRBJ2-2; D is ambiguous. With 4 bases removed from V and 0 bases from J, the gap between germline ends came to 12 bases. The CDR3 sequence is 16 residues long. The V gene's germline CDR1 is SNHLY and CDR2 FYNNEI. The CDR3 DNA follows: TGTGCCAGCAGTGTGACAAACCCTTCGAACACCGGGGAGCTGTTTTTT. Amino acids: CASSVTNPSNTGELFF.

This clonotype was observed a few times. This chain connects TRBV7-2 to TRBJ2-5, with D unclear. V was shortened by 2 bases and J by 1 base, with 5 bases between the two germline ends. The CDR3 is 13 residues long. Per germline, CDR1 SGHTA and CDR2 FQGNSA. CDR3 DNA sequence: TGTGCCAGCAGCTTACACAGCCAAGAGACCCAGTACTTC. This encodes CASSLHSQETQYF.

This clonotype was counted between two and nine times. The rearrangement uses TRBV12-3 or TRBV12-4 and TRBJ2-5; perhaps TRBD2 as D (7 bases). The V end lost 2 bases, the J end lost 4 bases, and 14 bases lay between the germline ends. The CDR3 spans 15 residues. CDR3 coding DNA: TGTGCCAGCAGTTTAATAAGGGGGGGTCGAGAGACCCAGTACTTC. It encodes CASSLIRGGRETQYF.

The V call is TRBV28, the J call TRBJ1-6; D call uncertain. V was trimmed by 3 bases and J by 0 bases, leaving 9 bases between them. Per the germline V gene, CDR1 is MDHEN and CDR2 is SYDVKM. The CDR3 length is 16 residues. The CDR3 loop is CASSLIGSSYNSPLHF. The CDR3 nucleotides read TGTGCCAGCAGTTTGATCGGCAGCTCCTATAATTCACCCCTCCACTTT.

This chain joins TRBV18 and TRBJ2-4; D is ambiguous. TRBJ2-7 explains the end of the DNA better; the J call may be wrong. CDR1 KGHSH and CDR2 LQKENI come from the germline V gene. The CDR3 extends over 11 amino acids. The CDR3 sequence: CASSPKSEQYF. The CDR3 nucleotides are TGTGCCAGCTCACCCAAGAGCGAGCAGTACTTC.

The rearrangement links TRBV7-8 to TRBJ2-7, with 8 bases aligning to TRBD2. Trimming at V came to 5 bases and at J to 5 bases, leaving 8 bases not matched to a gene. The CDR3 sequence is 14 residues long. CDR1 SGHVS and CDR2 FQNEAQ come from the germline V gene. DNA of the CDR3: TGTGCCAGCAGCCCGTACACGGGGGGGAACGAGCAGTACTTC. It specifies CASSPYTGGNEQYF. Full variable domain (rest looked up from reference TRBV7-8 and TRBJ2-7): GAGVSQSPRYKVAKRGQDVALRCDPISGHVSLFWYQQALGQGPEFLTYFQNEAQLDKSGLPSDRFFAERPEGSVSTLKIQRTQQEDSAVYLCASSPYTGGNEQYFGPGTRLTVT.

The chain couples TRBV2 to TRBJ2-7, with 7 bases that match TRBD1. The CDR3 loop spans 14 amino acids. The trim removed 7 bases at V and 2 bases at J, leaving 8 bases unmatched. Germline CDR1 and CDR2: SNHLY and FYNNEI. This chain's CDR3 is CASKDRTETYEQYF. For the CDR3, the DNA is TGTGCCAGCAAGGACAGGACAGAGACCTACGAGCAGTACTTC.

In its sample, this clonotype was seen once. The rearrangement joins TRBV4-2 to TRBJ2-7; 12 bases align to TRBD2. The germline gives CDR1 LGHNA, CDR2 YNFKEQ. After removal of 0 bases from V and 2 bases from J, the junction contained 2 bases not matched to a gene. The CDR3 is made up of 16 amino acids. CDR3 coding DNA: TGTGCCAGCAGCCAAGATCGGACTAGCGGGGCCTACGAGCAGTACTTC. This sequence encodes CASSQDRTSGAYEQYF.

The V call is TRBV29-1, the J call TRBJ1-2; D gene unclear. The CDR3 is made up of 12 amino acids. Looked up from germline, CDR1 is SQVTM and CDR2 is ANQGSEA. Trimming removed 0 bases from V and 2 bases from J, with 4 bases in between. The CDR3, as DNA: TGCAGCGTTGAAGATCCAAACTATGGCTACACCTTC. Translated, it gives CSVEDPNYGYTF.

The rearrangement joins TRBV4-3 to TRBJ2-1; TRBD2 matches at 11 bases. Per the germline V gene, CDR1 is LGHNA and CDR2 is YSLEER. V lost 0 bases and J lost 2; bases outside the gene matches: 6. The CDR3 contains 18 residues. CDR3 protein: CASSQDITSGGPYNEQFF. CDR3 bases: TGCGCCAGCAGCCAAGATATCACTAGCGGGGGACCCTACAATGAGCAGTTCTTC.

In this sample, this clonotype turned up a few times. V gene TRBV7-2 combines with J gene TRBJ2-2, with D perhaps TRBD2 (6 bases). This CDR3 has 18 residues. The V gene's germline CDR1 is SGHTA and CDR2 FQGNSA. The V and J ends lost 5 bases and 3 bases respectively, with 22 bases between them. The CDR3 region is CASSLMALRGTHTGELFF. Written as DNA, the CDR3 is TGTGCCAGCAGCCTAATGGCCCTTCGCGGGACCCACACCGGGGAGCTGTTTTTT.

V and J are TRBV4-3 and TRBJ2-6; D perhaps matches TRBD1 (5 bases). The CDR3 is made up of 18 amino acids. The germline CDR1 and CDR2 sequences are LGHNA and YSLEER. V was cut by 1 base and J by 1 base, with 14 bases left in between. CDR3 protein: CASSQGGWERSGANVLTF. The CDR3, as DNA: TGCGCCAGCAGCCAAGGGGGCTGGGAACGATCTGGGGCCAACGTCCTGACTTTC.

The chain is built from TRBV20-1 and TRBJ1-5; possibly TRBD1 for D (6 bases). This CDR3 comprises 16 residues. The ends were cut back, 2 bases at V and 9 bases at J, with 23 bases in the middle. The V gene's germline CDR1 is DFQATT and CDR2 SNEGSKA (reference sequence). CDR3 sequence: CSARTVAQGSKGPQHF. The CDR3 bases are TGCAGTGCTAGAACAGTGGCACAGGGTAGTAAGGGGCCCCAGCATTTT.

The V call is TRBV20-1, the J call TRBJ2-2; 7 nucleotides line up with TRBD1. This CDR3 spans 16 amino acids. With 1 base clipped from V and 1 base from J, the junction kept 6 bases outside the gene matches. CDR1 and CDR2 (germline): DFQATT, SNEGSKA (reference sequence). Here the CDR3 reads CSARARRTGNTGELFF. The DNA for the CDR3 is TGCAGTGCTAGAGCCCGGAGGACAGGGAACACCGGGGAGCTGTTTTTT.

The chain recombines TRBV7-2 with TRBJ2-4; TRBD1 is a possible D gene (5 bases). The DNA end is more similar to TRBJ2-7, so the J call may be wrong. The CDR3 runs to 13 residues. Germline CDR1 and CDR2: SGHTA and FQGNSA. Here the CDR3 reads CASSSNRFYEQYF. CDR3 bases: TGTGCCAGCAGCTCTAACAGGTTCTACGAGCAGTACTTC.